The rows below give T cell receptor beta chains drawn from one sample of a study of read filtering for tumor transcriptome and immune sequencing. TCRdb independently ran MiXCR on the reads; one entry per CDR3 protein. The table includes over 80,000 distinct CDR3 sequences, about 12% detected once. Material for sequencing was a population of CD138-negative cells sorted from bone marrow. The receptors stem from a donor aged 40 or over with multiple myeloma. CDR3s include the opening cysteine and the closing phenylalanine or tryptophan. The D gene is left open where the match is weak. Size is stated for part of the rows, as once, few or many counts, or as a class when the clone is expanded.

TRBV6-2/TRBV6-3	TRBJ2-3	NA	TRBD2	CASSELGLAGTSTDTQYF	TGTGCCAGCAGTGAATTAGGACTAGCGGGAACTAGCACAGATACGCAGTATTTT
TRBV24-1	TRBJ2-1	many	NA	CATKGGLYNEQFF	TGTGCCACCAAAGGCGGACTTTACAATGAGCAGTTCTTC
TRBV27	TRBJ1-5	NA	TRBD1	CASSLSGTGDNQPQHF	TGTGCCAGCAGTTTATCGGGGACAGGGGACAATCAGCCCCAGCATTTT
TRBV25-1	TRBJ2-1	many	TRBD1	CASSDPGTAGPHNEQFF	TGTGCCAGCAGTGACCCAGGGACAGCTGGTCCACACAATGAGCAGTTCTTC
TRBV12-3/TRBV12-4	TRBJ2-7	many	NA	CASSRTAGSYEQYF	TGTGCCAGCAGCCGGACAGCGGGCTCCTACGAGCAGTACTTC
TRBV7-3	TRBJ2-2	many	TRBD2	CASSLSGSRAGELFF	TGTGCCAGCAGCTTAAGCGGGAGCAGGGCCGGGGAGCTGTTTTTT
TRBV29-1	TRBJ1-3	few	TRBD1	CSVRTGAGNTIYF	TGCAGCGTGCGGACAGGGGCGGGAAACACCATATATTTT
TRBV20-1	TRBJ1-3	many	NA	CSARPGGDTIYF	TGCAGTGCTAGGCCCGGGGGAGACACCATATATTTT
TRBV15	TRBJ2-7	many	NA	CATSNQGFEQYF	TGTGCCACCAGCAACCAGGGCTTCGAGCAGTACTTC
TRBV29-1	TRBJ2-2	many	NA	CSADVGNTGELFF	TGCAGCGCCGACGTGGGAAACACCGGGGAGCTGTTTTTT
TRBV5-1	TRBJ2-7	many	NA	CASSLGTDSYEQYF	TGCGCCAGCAGCTTGGGGACAGATTCCTACGAGCAGTACTTC
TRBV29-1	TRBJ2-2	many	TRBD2	CSVSGTSGVNTGELFF	TGCAGCGTCTCCGGGACTAGCGGAGTAAACACCGGGGAGCTGTTTTTT
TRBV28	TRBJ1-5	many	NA	CASSVSGPRRQPQHF	TGTGCCAGCAGCGTTTCGGGACCGAGGAGGCAGCCCCAGCATTTT
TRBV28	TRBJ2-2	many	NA	CASSLEAEQTSNTGELFF	TGTGCCAGCAGTTTAGAGGCGGAACAGACCTCGAACACCGGGGAGCTGTTTTTT
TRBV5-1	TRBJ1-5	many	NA	CASSLLPGNHQPQHF	TGCGCCAGCAGCTTGCTTCCAGGGAACCATCAGCCCCAGCATTTT
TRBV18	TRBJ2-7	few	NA	CASSTSGGGSYEQYF	TGTGCCAGCTCGACCTCCGGGGGCGGTTCCTACGAGCAGTACTTC
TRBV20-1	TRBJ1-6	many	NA	CSAKRTPGDSPLHF	TGCAGTGCCAAGAGAACCCCTGGGGATTCACCCCTCCACTTT
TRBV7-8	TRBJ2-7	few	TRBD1	CASSPRTGSSYEQYF	TGTGCCAGCAGCCCCCGGACAGGGTCCTCCTACGAGCAGTACTTC
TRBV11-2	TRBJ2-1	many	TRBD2	CASTLPSGNEQFF	TGTGCCAGCACCCTTCCTAGCGGCAATGAGCAGTTCTTC
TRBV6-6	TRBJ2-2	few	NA	CASSYGTSNTGELFF	TGTGCCAGCAGTTATGGGACATCGAACACCGGGGAGCTGTTTTTT